This entry describes one TCR beta chain. Its antigen is as yet unknown. The entry originates in a study of T-cell reconstitution after alpha-beta-depleted transplantation in children. Study findings and constraints: The main origin of T-cell counts and diversity one year after transplant was newly produced T cells.

Trimming stripped 4 bases from V and 5 bases from J, with 13 bases between. The CDR3 runs to 14 residues. From germline, CDR1 is LGHNA and CDR2 YNFKEQ. Unique molecular identifiers were built into the TCRbeta library. TCRdb processed the PCR reads anew with MiXCR; each CDR3 protein has one entry. Here the sample spans hundreds of thousands of distinct CDR3 sequences, around 25% being singletons. Sequences were derived from PBMCs, mostly from graft donor cells, sampled 360 days after TCRalphabeta/CD19-depleted stem cell transplant. The genes are TRBV4-2 and TRBJ2-3; a possible D gene is TRBD2 (7 bases). The sequence derives from a female patient aged 2-9 years who had a stem cell transplant for congenital amegakaryocytic thrombocytopenia, so the T cells may come from the graft donor. CDR3 residues: CASSRRGPEDTQYF. The CDR3, as DNA: TGTGCCAGCAGCCGGCGGGGGCCGGAAGATACGCAGTATTTT.